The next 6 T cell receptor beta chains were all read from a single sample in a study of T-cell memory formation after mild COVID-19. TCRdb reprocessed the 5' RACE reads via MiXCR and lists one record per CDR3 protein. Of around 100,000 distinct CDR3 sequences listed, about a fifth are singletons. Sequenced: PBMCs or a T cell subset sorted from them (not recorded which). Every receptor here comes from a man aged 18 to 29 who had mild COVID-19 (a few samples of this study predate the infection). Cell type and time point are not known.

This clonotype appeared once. The CDR3 protein is CATSDYRPGESQSDEQFF. DNA for the CDR3: TGTGCCACCAGTGATTATCGGCCAGGGGAGTCACAAAGCGATGAGCAGTTCTTC. The genes are TRBV24-1 and TRBJ2-1; TRBD1 is a possible D gene (6 bases). The V gene's germline CDR1 is KGHDR and CDR2 SFDVKD. Trimming took 2 bases from V and 8 from J, leaving 24 bases between them. This CDR3 comprises 18 residues.

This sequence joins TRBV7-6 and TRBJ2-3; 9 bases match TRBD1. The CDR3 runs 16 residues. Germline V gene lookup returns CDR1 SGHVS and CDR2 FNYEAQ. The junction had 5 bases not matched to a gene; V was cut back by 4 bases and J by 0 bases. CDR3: CASSSGGTGSTDTQYF. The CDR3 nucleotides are TGTGCCAGCAGCTCAGGCGGGACAGGGAGCACAGATACGCAGTATTTT.

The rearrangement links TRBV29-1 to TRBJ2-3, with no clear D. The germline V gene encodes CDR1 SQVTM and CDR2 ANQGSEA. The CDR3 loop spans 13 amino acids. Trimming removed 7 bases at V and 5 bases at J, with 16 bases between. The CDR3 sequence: CSGDRVEQDTQYF. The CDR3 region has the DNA TGCAGCGGAGACCGCGTGGAACAAGATACGCAGTATTTT.

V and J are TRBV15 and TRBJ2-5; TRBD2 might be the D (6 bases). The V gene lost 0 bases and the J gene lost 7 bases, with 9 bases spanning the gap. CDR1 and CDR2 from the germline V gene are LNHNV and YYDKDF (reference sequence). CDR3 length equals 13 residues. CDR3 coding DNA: TGTGCCACCAGCAGAGAAAATAGCGGGACCCAGTACTTC. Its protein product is CATSRENSGTQYF.

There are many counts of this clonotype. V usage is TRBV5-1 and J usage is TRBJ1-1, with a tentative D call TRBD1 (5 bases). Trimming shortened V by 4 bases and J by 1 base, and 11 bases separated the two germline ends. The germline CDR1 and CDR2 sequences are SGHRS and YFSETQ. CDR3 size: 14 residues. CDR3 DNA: TGCGCCAGCAGCACCGGGACGGGGAACACTGAAGCTTTCTTT. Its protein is CASSTGTGNTEAFF.

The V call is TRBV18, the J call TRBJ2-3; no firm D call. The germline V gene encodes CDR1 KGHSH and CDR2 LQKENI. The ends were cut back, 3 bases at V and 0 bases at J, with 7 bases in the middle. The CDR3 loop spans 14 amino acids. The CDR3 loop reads CASSPARSTDTQYF. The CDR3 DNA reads TGTGCCAGCTCACCGGCCAGAAGCACAGATACGCAGTATTTT.